This T cell receptor beta chain was documented in a study of T cells in Graves' hyperthyroidism and ophthalmopathy (dated 2019 in TCRdb). For the wider study: Peripheral blood samples were taken at initial diagnosis, before any treatment was given. Once sampling was done, hyperthyroidism patients were given methimazole at a starting dose of 30 mg daily, whereas ophthalmopathy patients were given high-dose intravenous methylprednisolone. The study also compared thyroid tissue and blood T-cell repertoires from several Graves' hyperthyroidism patients. According to the paper, TCR Vbeta CDR3 sequencing was carried out on about 140 peripheral blood samples, which came from under 50 ophthalmopathy, 75 to 80 hyperthyroidism and around 17 progressor patients. The 75 to 100 discovery patients were randomly divided into training and test sets at a 7:3 ratio. To identify distinguishing TCR V-J signatures, a discovery cohort of about 95 patients was used, comprising 40 to 45 with Graves' ophthalmopathy and 57 with stable Graves' hyperthyroidism. Whether ophthalmopathy could be predicted prospectively was tested in an independent validation cohort made up of about 20 hyperthyroidism patients plus 17 patients who later progressed to ophthalmopathy. On the study overall, not on this receptor specifically: Sample size was not statistically predetermined, and blinding of investigators to group allocation was not performed. Blood samples also contained most of the expanded thyroid clonotypes (frequency above 0.001), which suggests that blood repertoires may reflect thyroid immune responses. In validation, progression to ophthalmopathy was predicted by the model with 70.59% sensitivity and 72% to 85% specificity, a median of approximately 6.5 months before onset. A 13 V-J signature model separated ophthalmopathy from stable hyperthyroidism, with over 85% sensitivity and roughly 81% specificity in cross-validation and 80%/75% in testing.

The germline V gene (reference sequence) sets CDR1 to LNHDA and CDR2 to SQIVND. For this chain, trimming is 3 bases at the V end and 2 bases at the J end, and the number of junction bases without a gene match is 10. Taken from cysteine to phenylalanine, the CDR3 has 17 residues. Only the CDR3 portion is preserved as DNA: 51 bases, with reading frame beginning at the first base. TCR beta CDR3 regions were amplified from RNA transcripts. For the first round of RT-PCR on the TCR CDR3, the HTBI primer set was used together with the Qiagen OneStep RT-PCR kit. Libraries were constructed in a second round of multiplex PCR, after which size selection and purification were performed. Paired-end sequencing of the libraries was performed with 100 bp reads on an Illumina HiSeq2000. Per the original workflow: Raw data were processed with SOAPnuke, discarding reads with adapters, uncalled bases, mean Phred below 15, or no exact constant-primer or identifier match. High-quality paired reads were merged with COPE v1.2.5, and unique nucleotide sequences were defined as clonotypes. MiTCR v1.1 was used to align the clonotypes against IMGT TRBV, TRBD and TRBJ reference segments. The analysis was restricted to V-J combinations with a frequency above 0.0001, which together covered just over 98% of the repertoires. A TCS score was defined as the ratio between F50 (clonal expansion) and ExV (chaos), using BLOSUM62-based TCRdist between CDR3 peptides within each V-J. Welch's t-statistics and random forest reduced some 510 V-J features to around 14, which were used in a naive Bayes classifier (R e1071). The raw public data were reprocessed by TCRdb itself: fastp quality trimming at Q25, MiXCR clonotype calling, in-frame beta chains only. Identical CDR3 proteins give one entry, which carries the most common genes and DNA. V and J calls and clone size were set by TCRdb, not the authors. Counted in this sample were approximately 370,000 distinct CDR3 sequences; approximately 15% of them appeared once. 32% of the sample comes from the top ten.

This clonotype was observed a single time. Its antigen remains unidentified. One base away there is no much larger clone; base qualities are not given. A lone read is weak support. Stable Graves' hyperthyroidism was defined as the absence of progression to ophthalmopathy over 18 months of follow-up. Hyperthyroidism patients were aged 18 to 65 years and newly diagnosed, with disease duration of less than 2 months. Any patient with an uncontrolled infection, another autoimmune disease, pregnancy or lactation was excluded. Diagnoses were based on clinical symptoms, serum thyroxine and TRAb, thyroid ultrasound and orbital computed tomography. Ficoll-Paque density gradient centrifugation was used to isolate PBMCs from approximately 10 ml of fresh peripheral blood. Total RNA was extracted with Trizol reagent, and quality was checked on an Agilent 2100 Bioanalyzer.

Sequencing was performed on blood. Recombination connected TRBV19 to TRBJ1-5; TRBD1 agrees with 7 junctional bases. The clonotype was recovered from a young woman with Graves' hyperthyroidism. The CDR3 protein sequence reads: CASSIKETGTRNQPQHF. The nucleotide sequence is TGTGCCAGTAGTATTAAGGAGACAGGGACCCGCAATCAGCCCCAGCATTTT.